This TCR beta chain came from a study of regulatory T cells. From germline, CDR1 is LGHNT and CDR2 FRNRAP. This CDR3 has 19 residues. V was clipped by 0 bases and J by 4 bases; unmatched bases: 15. The primer mix had 52 TRBV and 13 TRBJ primers. Clones were read by immunoSEQ multiplex PCR, and TCRdb kept only the in-frame ones, dropping some. The profile shows over 25,000 clones, just under 95% of them singletons. The study's findings and limits: Patient repertoires had restricted TRB V-J pairs and skewed V and J usage, most in Tregs. Hydrophobic residues at CDR3 positions 6 and 7 were enriched in conventional CD4+ T cells of CD3G-deficient patients.

About this clone itself: As yet, its antigen is unknown.

All CD3G-deficient patients showed autoimmunity, more severe in two. Patients, 2 to 39 years old, had expanded memory T-cell proportions. Sorting split CD4+ cells into CD25-high CD127-low Tregs and CD25-low CD127-high conventional T cells. The receptor was isolated from a person aged 18 to 35 with CD3G deficiency. The chain uses TRBV12-5 and TRBJ2-5; 9 bases fit TRBD2. Input material: conventional CD4+ T cells sorted from blood. The DNA for the CDR3 is TGTGCTAGTGGTTTGGTACTCCTAGCGGGGAGTAGATCGGGAGAGACCCAGTACTTC. Translated, it gives CASGLVLLAGSRSGETQYF.